The 32 T cell receptor beta chains below were found in one sample sequenced in a study of T-cell memory formation after mild COVID-19. TCRdb fed the 5' RACE reads into MiXCR, producing one record per CDR3 protein. Of about 400,000 distinct CDR3 sequences in the sample, under 25% were seen once. The sequenced material came from PBMCs or a T cell subset sorted from them (not recorded which). The source is an adult woman who had mild COVID-19 (a few samples of this study predate the infection). Cell type and time point are not known.

The CDR3 nucleotides read TGTGCCAGCTCACCCCCTGCGGGCCTAGCGGGAAGGGGAGGTGAGCAGTTCTTC. Residues: CASSPPAGLAGRGGEQFF. The chain combines TRBV18 with TRBJ2-1; 9 nucleotides align to TRBD2. V was clipped by 3 bases and J by 9 bases; unmatched bases: 18. The germline gives CDR1 KGHSH, CDR2 LQKENI. The CDR3 covers 18 residues.

The V call is TRBV6-5, the J call TRBJ1-2; no clear D gene. The CDR3 runs to 16 residues. V lost 4 bases to trimming and J lost 2 bases, with 17 bases between them. Germline assignment: CDR1 MNHEY and CDR2 SVGAGI. CDR3 DNA sequence: TGTGCCAGCAGTTTTCGGGCTAGCGGCCTGAACTATGGCTACACCTTC. It yields the protein CASSFRASGLNYGYTF.

This clonotype was detected once. J is TRBJ2-1 and V is TRBV3-1; D possibly matches TRBD1 or TRBD2 (5 bases each). Germline CDR1 LGHDT, CDR2 YNNKEL (reference sequence). The CDR3 runs to 11 residues. Trimming cost V 6 bases and J 9 bases, with 9 bases left between them. The CDR3 nucleotides are TGTGCCAGCAGGGGGCTAGCTGAGCAGTTCTTC. As protein: CASRGLAEQFF.

Only a few counts were recorded for this clonotype. The chain combines TRBV2 with TRBJ2-1, with no clear D. V was trimmed by 4 bases and J by 10 bases, leaving 8 bases between them. Germline CDR1 SNHLY, CDR2 FYNNEI. The CDR3 consists of 11 residues. CDR3 DNA: TGTGCCAGCAGTGGCTACCGGGAGCAGTTCTTC. Amino acids: CASSGYREQFF.

The sample holds many counts of this clonotype. CDR3 amino acids: CASSSRDRGGIQYF. The CDR3 DNA is TGTGCCAGCAGTTCCCGGGACAGGGGGGGCATTCAGTACTTC. The rearrangement joins TRBV12-3 or TRBV12-4 to TRBJ2-4; 11 nucleotides align to TRBD1. The CDR3 contains 14 residues. Germline trimming cut 4 bases from V and 9 bases from J; bases unmatched to any gene: 5.

This sequence joins TRBV4-2 and TRBJ2-7, with unresolved D. V was shortened by 0 bases and J by 1 base, with 13 bases between the two germline ends. CDR3 length equals 16 residues. Germline CDR1 LGHNA, CDR2 YNFKEQ. CDR3 in amino acids: CASSQDGGAASYEQYF. CDR3 DNA: TGTGCCAGCAGCCAAGATGGTGGTGCAGCATCCTACGAGCAGTACTTC.

The chain carries TRBV6-5 and TRBJ2-1; TRBD2 might be the D (6 bases). The V and J ends lost 2 bases and 7 bases respectively, with 9 bases between them. This CDR3 region has 13 residues. Germline V lookup: CDR1 MNHEY, CDR2 SVGAGI. This CDR3 reads CASSYVRGNEQFF. The CDR3, as DNA: TGTGCCAGCAGTTACGTCCGGGGGAATGAGCAGTTCTTC.

This clonotype was counted a few times. The chain joins TRBV7-9 to TRBJ2-7, with D unresolved. This CDR3 is built from 12 residues. Germline V lookup: CDR1 SEHNR, CDR2 FQNEAQ (reference sequence). The germline V and J ends were trimmed by 4 bases and 6 bases, with 10 bases remaining between them. The CDR3 loop is CASSYWETEQYF. The CDR3 region has the DNA TGTGCCAGCAGCTACTGGGAAACCGAGCAGTACTTC. The full variable domain, completed using reference TRBV7-9 and TRBJ2-7, is DTGVSQNPRHKITKRGQNVTFRCDPISEHNRLYWYRQTLGQGPEFLTYFQNEAQLEKSRLLSDRFSAERPKGSFSTLEIQRTEQGDSAMYLCASSYWETEQYFGPGTRLTVT.

The CDR3 reads CASPAPGLFLYEQYF. In DNA form, the CDR3 reads TGCGCCAGCCCTGCCCCGGGACTCTTCCTCTACGAGCAGTACTTC. V is TRBV5-1 and J is TRBJ2-7; TRBD2 is a possible D gene (6 bases). Trimming cost V 7 bases and J 3 bases, with 20 bases left between them. The germline CDR1 and CDR2 sequences are SGHRS and YFSETQ. CDR3 size: 15 residues.

The genes are TRBV6-5 and TRBJ2-7; the match to TRBD2 covers 7 bases. CDR3 length equals 15 residues. V was pared by 4 bases and J by 2 bases, with 8 bases of the junction left unmatched. Per germline, CDR1 MNHEY and CDR2 SVGAGI. The CDR3 is CASSWQLAPAYEQYF. The CDR3 DNA reads TGTGCCAGCAGTTGGCAACTAGCGCCAGCCTACGAGCAGTACTTC.

This clonotype was observed a handful of times. The rearrangement links TRBV11-1 to TRBJ2-3, with D tentatively TRBD2 (5 bases). CDR1 is SGHAT, CDR2 FQDESV, per germline (reference sequence). Trimming removed 8 bases at V and 4 bases at J, with 16 bases between. This CDR3 has 14 residues. This CDR3 is CASGMGSTSDTQYF. The CDR3, as DNA: TGTGCCAGCGGGATGGGGAGCACGTCAGATACGCAGTATTTT. The variable domain in full, with the rest retrieved from reference TRBV11-1 and TRBJ2-3, is EAEVAQSPRYKITEKSQAVAFWCDPISGHATLYWYRQILGQGPELLVQFQDESVVDDSQLPKDRFSAERLKGVDSTLKIQPAELGDSAMYLCASGMGSTSDTQYFGPGTRLTVL.

The CDR3 DNA sequence: TGTGCCTGGAGTGTAGGGGTCGGTCGGAGGCGACAGCCTGAAGCTTTCTTT. This encodes CAWSVGVGRRRQPEAFF. The chain has TRBV30 and TRBJ1-1; a weak D match, TRBD1 (5 bases). Trimming left V 0 bases short and J 6 bases short, with 23 bases between. Germline assignment: CDR1 GTSNPN and CDR2 SVGIG (reference sequence). CDR3 size: 17 residues.

The CDR3 DNA reads as TGTGCCAGCAGCCCCTCGGGGGGGGCGGGGACTGAAGCTTTCTTT. This encodes CASSPSGGAGTEAFF. The chain has TRBV7-3 and TRBJ1-1; D perhaps matches TRBD1 (6 bases). CDR3 size: 15 residues. Germline CDR1 reads SGHTA; CDR2 reads FQGTGA. Trimming left V 5 bases short and J 5 bases short, with 18 bases between.

Only a few counts were recorded for this clonotype. The J gene is TRBJ2-7, the V gene TRBV4-1; possibly TRBD1 for D (6 bases). V lost 4 bases, J lost 0 bases, and 16 bases lay in between. The length of the CDR3 is 16 residues. Per the germline V gene, CDR1 is MGHRA and CDR2 is YSYEKL. Here the CDR3 reads CASSLTPDRSSYEQYF. DNA for the CDR3: TGCGCCAGCAGCCTAACGCCAGACAGGAGCTCCTACGAGCAGTACTTC.

V is TRBV7-6 and J is TRBJ2-1; 11 bases agree with TRBD2. V shed 5 bases and J 8 bases; nucleotides not matched to a gene: 8. The CDR3 is 15 amino acids. The germline CDR1 and CDR2 sequences are SGHVS and FNYEAQ. CDR3 loop: CASSQTSGITDEQFF. As DNA, the CDR3 is TGTGCCAGCAGCCAGACTAGCGGGATAACGGATGAGCAGTTCTTC.

Only a few counts were recorded for this clonotype. This rearrangement joins TRBV20-1 to TRBJ1-1; D possibly corresponds to TRBD1 (6 bases). The CDR3 sequence is 12 residues long. V gave up 5 bases and J gave up 8 bases, with 15 bases separating them. The germline V gene encodes CDR1 DFQATT and CDR2 SNEGSKA (reference sequence). CDR3 nucleotides: TGCAGTGCTTGGCGGAATCAGGGGGAAGCTTTCTTT. Translation gives CSAWRNQGEAFF.

This clonotype was observed a handful of times. The chain carries TRBV7-9 and TRBJ2-4; 7 bases fit TRBD1. The CDR3 is 12 amino acids. CDR1 and CDR2 from the germline V gene are SEHNR and FQNEAQ (reference sequence). Trimming took 5 bases from V and 7 from J; bases not matched to a gene: 2. CDR3 residues: CASSATGNIQYF. Here the CDR3 DNA reads TGTGCCAGCAGCGCGACAGGGAACATTCAGTACTTC.

The rearrangement links TRBV5-1 to TRBJ2-3; D might be TRBD2 (5 bases). Germline-derived CDR1 and CDR2 are SGHRS and YFSETQ. This CDR3 is 13 amino acids long. V lost 0 bases to trimming and J lost 8 bases, with 10 bases between them. CDR3 coding DNA: TGCGCCAGCAGCTTGGAGGGCGGACTTACGCAGTATTTT. Translated, it gives CASSLEGGLTQYF.

This clonotype was detected only a few times. J is TRBJ2-7 and V is TRBV5-4; D unresolved. V lost 2 bases, J lost 2 bases, and 11 bases lay in between. Germline values: CDR1 SGHNT, CDR2 YYREEE (reference sequence). CDR3 length: 14 amino acids. This CDR3 reads CASSLRPGPYEQYF. The CDR3 DNA reads TGTGCCAGCAGCTTACGACCTGGGCCCTACGAGCAGTACTTC.

This sequence joins TRBV7-9 and TRBJ2-6, with D possibly matching TRBD1 (6 bases). The CDR3 length is 16 residues. The germline CDR1 and CDR2 sequences are SEHNR and FQNEAQ (reference sequence). V shed 6 bases and J shed 0 bases, with 12 bases lying between them. The CDR3: CASSSEQGSGANVLTF. The CDR3 DNA follows: TGTGCCAGCAGTTCCGAACAGGGCTCTGGGGCCAACGTCCTGACTTTC.

This clonotype was picked up one time. The CDR3 is CASRPTSGEEGHSEQFF. CDR3 nucleotides: TGTGCCAGCAGACCCACTAGCGGGGAAGAGGGACACAGTGAGCAGTTCTTC. The V call is TRBV12-3 or TRBV12-4, the J call TRBJ2-1, with 10 positions matching TRBD2. V trimming: 6 bases; J trimming: 9 bases; junction bases outside the gene matches: 17. This CDR3 is built from 17 residues.

CDR3 nucleotide sequence: TGTGCCAGCAGTTTGTCCCCCACAAGTTCACCCCTCCACTTT. This codes for CASSLSPTSSPLHF. This rearrangement joins TRBV12-3 or TRBV12-4 to TRBJ1-6; no reliable D call. The CDR3 covers 14 residues. Trimming shortened V by 3 bases and J by 9 bases, and 12 bases separated the two germline ends.

This chain joins TRBV5-1 and TRBJ2-7; D is perhaps TRBD1 or TRBD2 (6 bases each). This CDR3 has 17 residues. Germline values: CDR1 SGHRS, CDR2 YFSETQ. The V gene lost 4 bases and the J gene lost 2 bases, with 22 bases spanning the gap. CDR3 coding DNA: TGCGCCAGCAGCCCGTTTTGGAAGAGGGGGAGGACCTACGAGCAGTACTTC. Translating gives CASSPFWKRGRTYEQYF. Full variable domain (missing parts from reference TRBV5-1 and TRBJ2-7): KAGVTQTPRYLIKTRGQQVTLSCSPISGHRSVSWYQQTPGQGLQFLFEYFSETQRNKGNFPGRFSGRQFSNSRSEMNVSTLELGDSALYLCASSPFWKRGRTYEQYFGPGTRLTVT.

The chain joins TRBV5-1 to TRBJ1-1; no definite D call. Germline CDR1 and CDR2: SGHRS and YFSETQ. There are 14 residues in the CDR3. Trimming removed 5 bases at V and 0 bases at J, with 11 bases between. The CDR3 nucleotides read TGCGCCAGCAGGGAGGCCATCATGAACACTGAAGCTTTCTTT. Translation: CASREAIMNTEAFF.

V and J are TRBV3-1 and TRBJ2-7; D not certain. The CDR3 runs 15 residues. V lost 0 bases to trimming and J lost 7 bases, with 16 bases between them. The germline V gene encodes CDR1 LGHDT and CDR2 YNNKEL (reference sequence). The CDR3 coding sequence is TGTGCCAGCAGCCAAGATCGGGCCAGCGTAGGGGAGCAGTACTTC. Translating gives CASSQDRASVGEQYF.

The gene calls are TRBV15 and TRBJ1-1; D not resolved. Trimming stripped 6 bases from V and 0 bases from J, with 11 bases between. The CDR3 is made up of 14 amino acids. CDR1 and CDR2 from the germline V gene are LNHNV and YYDKDF (reference sequence). The CDR3 sequence is CATRLRTMNTEAFF. The CDR3 coding sequence is TGTGCCACCAGGCTGAGGACCATGAACACTGAAGCTTTCTTT.

This chain connects TRBV19 to TRBJ2-5; 8 bases align to TRBD1. Looked up from germline, CDR1 is LNHDA and CDR2 is SQIVND (reference sequence). There are 12 residues in the CDR3. Trimming removed 10 bases from V and 2 bases from J; junction bases left unmatched: 3. Here the CDR3 DNA reads TGTGCCACGAACAGGGGGCAAGAGACCCAGTACTTC. Translation gives CATNRGQETQYF.

This clonotype was seen only a few times. The V gene is TRBV7-8, the J gene TRBJ2-5; TRBD1 aligns across 8 bases. Germline-derived CDR1 and CDR2 are SGHVS and FQNEAQ. CDR3 length: 14 amino acids. Trimming removed 3 bases from V and 4 bases from J; junction bases left unmatched: 4. CDR3 DNA: TGTGCCAGCAGCTTCACAGGGGGAGGAGAGACCCAGTACTTC. Residues: CASSFTGGGETQYF.

In its sample, this clonotype was seen a few times. V usage is TRBV7-2 and J usage is TRBJ2-7; 9 nucleotides line up with TRBD2. Trimming at V came to 1 base and at J to 6 bases, leaving 10 bases not matched to a gene. Germline V gene data show CDR1 as SGHTA and CDR2 as FQGNSA. This CDR3 is 16 amino acids long. CDR3 amino acids: CASSLEWLAGLGEQYF. The CDR3 DNA is TGTGCCAGCAGCTTAGAGTGGCTAGCGGGGCTCGGCGAGCAGTACTTC.

The table lists this clonotype with a count of one. This sequence joins TRBV24-1 and TRBJ2-1; TRBD1 matches 7 bases. Germline CDR1 reads KGHDR; CDR2 reads SFDVKD. Losses at the gene ends were 5 bases for V and 8 bases for J; bases not matched to a gene: 11. The CDR3 consists of 15 residues. The DNA for the CDR3 is TGTGCCACCAGTGTAGAGACAGGGTCGTTCCATGAGCAGTTCTTC. Encoded protein: CATSVETGSFHEQFF.

V and J are TRBV6-5 and TRBJ1-5, with TRBD1 matching 10 bases. The CDR3 length is 12 residues. J lost 5 bases, V lost 8 bases, and 0 bases had no gene match. Germline V CDR1 and CDR2: MNHEY, SVGAGI. The DNA of the CDR3 is TGTGCCAGCGGACAGGGGGATCAGCCCCAGCATTTT. Translation: CASGQGDQPQHF.

This clonotype was observed many times. J is TRBJ2-6 and V is TRBV7-2; 9 positions agree with TRBD2. The CDR3 length is 18 residues. V lost 1 base to trimming and J lost 0 bases; unmatched junction nucleotides: 4. CDR1 SGHTA and CDR2 FQGNSA come from the germline V gene. The CDR3 loop reads CASSLVSSGNSGANVLTF. In DNA, the CDR3 is TGTGCCAGCAGCTTAGTGTCTAGCGGGAACTCTGGGGCCAACGTCCTGACTTTC.